In its sample, the clone carrying this T cell receptor (beta chain) was seen once. These data come from a study of CD8 T cells in Susac syndrome. RNA in amounts of about 0.45 to 1 ug was reverse transcribed with random hexamers. TCRdb analysed the immunoSEQ multiplex PCR reads with MiXCR anew, one entry per CDR3 protein. The sample lists roughly 170,000 distinct CDR3 sequences, 90% to 95% occurring once. The CDR3 is 14 residues long. The V segment lost 7 bases and the J segment 3 bases; nucleotides outside the gene matches: 1. Looked up from germline, CDR1 is KGHDR and CDR2 is SFDVKD. This receptor was identified in a human donor with multiple sclerosis. The sample comprised CD4+ T cells from PBMCs. The rearrangement links TRBV24-1 to TRBJ2-2; the match to TRBD2 covers 10 bases. The CDR3, as DNA: TGTGCCACCAGCGGACTAGCGGACACCGGGGAGCTGTTTTTT. The encoded protein is CATSGLADTGELFF.